These 26 T cell receptor beta chains were sequenced from one sample in a study of blood T cell repertoires in COVID-19. Assay: immunoSEQ multiplex PCR; the TCRdb copy retains only in-frame clones and omits some. The data contain under 250,000 clones, about four fifths of them seen just once; the ten biggest clones take up 1.8%. Sequenced material: PBMCs or T cells enriched from blood (not recorded which). These TCRs come from a man aged 55-75 years who had recovered from COVID-19.

The chain couples TRBV5-1 to TRBJ1-2; weak D call: TRBD1 (5 bases). The germline V gene encodes CDR1 SGHRS and CDR2 YFSETQ. The ends were cut back, 4 bases at V and 4 bases at J, with 11 bases in the middle. CDR3 length equals 13 residues. CDR3 nucleotide sequence: TGCGCCAGCAGCCCACCGACAGCCTATGGCTACACCTTC. Translated: CASSPPTAYGYTF.

The chain carries TRBV4-2 and TRBJ2-1, with a tentative D call TRBD2 (5 bases). Germline CDR1 and CDR2: LGHNA and YNFKEQ. The CDR3 has 17 residues. V lost 1 base and J 0 bases, leaving 13 bases between the germline ends. The CDR3 sequence: CASSQAGQLGSYNEQFF. The DNA for the CDR3 is TGTGCCAGCAGCCAAGCAGGCCAACTAGGCTCCTACAATGAGCAGTTCTTC.

This clone was counted only a few times. The V call is TRBV5-1, the J call TRBJ1-2; maybe TRBD1 (5 bases). CDR1 is SGHRS, CDR2 YFSETQ, per germline. Trimming removed 4 bases at V and 2 bases at J, with 12 bases between. This CDR3 contains 14 residues. The CDR3 reads CASSPGGANYGYTF. The DNA for the CDR3 is TGCGCCAGCAGCCCGGGGGGTGCCAACTATGGCTACACCTTC.

The chain couples TRBV5-1 to TRBJ2-3, with D possibly matching TRBD1 (6 bases). The CDR3 sequence is 15 residues long. Germline values: CDR1 SGHRS, CDR2 YFSETQ. Trimming removed 1 base at V and 6 bases at J, with 15 bases between. Here the CDR3 DNA reads TGCGCCAGCAGCTTGCCCTCGGACAGCTCGGATACGCAGTATTTT. Protein sequence: CASSLPSDSSDTQYF.

The chain has TRBV29-1 and TRBJ2-1; tentatively, D is TRBD1 (5 bases). The CDR3 contains 11 residues. V gave up 3 bases and J gave up 9 bases, with 9 bases separating them. Germline V gene lookup returns CDR1 SQVTM and CDR2 ANQGSEA. In nucleotides, the CDR3 is TGCAGCGTTGAGCAGGGCGCTGAGCAGTTCTTC. It yields the protein CSVEQGAEQFF.

The chain joins TRBV12-3 or TRBV12-4 to TRBJ1-6, with D unresolved. The CDR3 is made up of 13 amino acids. V was pared by 6 bases and J by 12 bases, with 15 bases between. The CDR3 is CASRALGYGPLHF. Here the CDR3 DNA reads TGTGCCAGCAGGGCTCTCGGGTATGGACCCCTCCACTTT.

This sequence joins TRBV6-2 or TRBV6-3 and TRBJ2-3, with TRBD1 matching over 7 bases. Germline CDR1 and CDR2: MNHEY and SVGEGT. With V trimmed by 6 bases and J by 10 bases, 10 bases remained unmatched. The CDR3 runs 13 residues. The CDR3 loop reads CASSQGQVAAQYF. The DNA of the CDR3 is TGTGCCAGCAGCCAAGGACAGGTCGCGGCGCAGTATTTT.

The J gene is TRBJ2-7, the V gene TRBV9, with TRBD1 identical over 8 bases. The germline V gene has CDR1 SGDLS and CDR2 YYNGEE. The CDR3 totals 14 residues. The junction had 7 bases not matched to a gene; V was cut back by 3 bases and J by 5 bases. CDR3 sequence reads: CASSGQGQGHEQYF. The CDR3 region has the DNA TGTGCCAGCAGCGGACAGGGGCAGGGCCACGAGCAGTACTTC.

The chain carries TRBV19 and TRBJ2-7, with D possibly being TRBD2 (5 bases). Trimming took off 4 bases at V and 2 bases at J, with 15 bases between the two ends. There are 15 residues in the CDR3. The germline V gene encodes CDR1 LNHDA and CDR2 SQIVND (reference sequence). As DNA, the CDR3 is TGTGCCAGTAGTACTGGAGGCAGCAAGCCCTACGAGCAGTACTTC. Translation: CASSTGGSKPYEQYF.

A single count supports this clone. The genes are TRBV5-1 and TRBJ2-7, with 12 bases that match TRBD1. The germline V gene encodes CDR1 SGHRS and CDR2 YFSETQ. V was clipped by 4 bases and J by 2 bases; unmatched bases: 7. The CDR3 runs 16 residues. The CDR3 bases are TGCGCCAGCAGCGTTACCGGGACAGGGGGCGCCTACGAGCAGTACTTC. Its protein product is CASSVTGTGGAYEQYF.

The V and J genes are TRBV19 and TRBJ1-6; D might be TRBD1 (6 bases). The CDR3 contains 13 residues. Trimming pared 5 bases from V and 10 bases from J, leaving 12 bases between. Germline CDR1 LNHDA, CDR2 SQIVND (reference sequence). CDR3 loop: CASSSRTDSPLHF. The CDR3 DNA is TGTGCCAGTAGTTCCCGGACAGACTCACCCCTCCACTTT.

The rearrangement links TRBV2 to TRBJ1-1; TRBD1 is a possible D gene (6 bases). V lost 3 bases to trimming and J lost 4 bases, with 12 bases between them. This CDR3 is built from 14 residues. From germline, CDR1 is SNHLY and CDR2 FYNNEI. The chain's CDR3 is CASSEKATGTEAFF. The CDR3 region has the DNA TGTGCCAGCAGTGAGAAGGCGACAGGCACTGAAGCTTTCTTT.

This clone has only a few counts. V gene TRBV10-3 combines with J gene TRBJ2-7, with D perhaps matching TRBD1 (6 bases). Germline V gives CDR1 ENHRY, CDR2 SYGVKD. The CDR3 is 18 amino acids. The ends were cut back, 0 bases at V and 3 bases at J, with 21 bases in the middle. This CDR3 reads CAISESLILRGQYYEQYF. The CDR3 DNA is TGTGCCATCAGTGAGTCGCTAATTCTCCGGGGACAATACTACGAGCAGTACTTC.

The genes are TRBV4-3 and TRBJ1-5; TRBD1 aligns across 8 bases. J lost 0 bases, V lost 0 bases, and 7 bases had no gene match. Per germline, CDR1 LGHNA and CDR2 YSLEER. The CDR3 is made up of 18 amino acids. CDR3 sequence: CASSQDFGRGLSNQPQHF. Here the CDR3 DNA reads TGCGCCAGCAGCCAAGATTTTGGCAGGGGGCTTAGCAATCAGCCCCAGCATTTT.

This clone has a handful of counts. The same CDR3 also results from other DNA sequences found in this sample. This chain joins TRBV9 and TRBJ1-4, with D uncertain. The ends were cut back, 0 bases at V and 5 bases at J, with 5 bases in the middle. CDR3 length: 13 residues. CDR1 is SGDLS and CDR2 is YYNGEE in the germline V gene. CDR3 bases: TGTGCCAGCAGCGTAGATAGCAATGAAAAACTGTTTTTT. Protein: CASSVDSNEKLFF.

This sequence joins TRBV6-5 and TRBJ2-1; 7 bases are shared with TRBD1. The CDR3 is made up of 13 amino acids. J lost 6 bases, V lost 6 bases, and 5 bases had no gene match. Germline V gene data show CDR1 as MNHEY and CDR2 as SVGAGI. CDR3 coding DNA: TGTGCCAGCAGAAACCGGGACAGCAATGAGCAGTTCTTC. This sequence encodes CASRNRDSNEQFF.

In this sample, this clone turned up a few times. V is TRBV11-2 and J is TRBJ2-3; TRBD2 matches 12 bases. The CDR3 covers 17 residues. V was clipped by 5 bases and J by 2 bases; unmatched bases: 8. Per germline, CDR1 SGHAT and CDR2 FQNNGV. As DNA, the CDR3 is TGTGCCAGCAGCAGTCTAGCGGGGGGGCATAACACAGATACGCAGTATTTT. It specifies CASSSLAGGHNTDTQYF.

This clone was seen more than once but under ten times. V and J are TRBV20-1 and TRBJ2-7; 12 bases map to TRBD2. CDR1 and CDR2 from the germline V gene are DFQATT and SNEGSKA (reference sequence). CDR3 length equals 17 residues. The ends lost 3 bases at V and 5 bases at J; junction bases unmatched: 14. The CDR3 loop reads CSASLQSSGGAGDEQYF. The CDR3 region has the DNA TGCAGTGCTAGTCTCCAGTCTAGCGGGGGGGCCGGCGACGAGCAGTACTTC.

This clone came up a few times. The rearrangement uses TRBV6-5 and TRBJ1-2; the match to TRBD1 covers 7 bases. Germline CDR1 is MNHEY and CDR2 is SVGAGI. The V gene end was trimmed by 7 bases and the J gene end by 6 bases; junction bases not matched to a gene: 14. The CDR3 has 15 residues. The CDR3 DNA reads as TGTGCCAGCAATGGGACACCGGGACAGACAGATGGCTACACCTTC. Protein sequence: CASNGTPGQTDGYTF.

This chain links TRBV7-2 with TRBJ2-5; 8 bases align to TRBD1. J lost 0 bases, V lost 1 base, and 4 bases had no gene match. The CDR3 totals 16 residues. The germline V gene encodes CDR1 SGHTA and CDR2 FQGNSA. The CDR3 DNA follows: TGTGCCAGCAGCTTAGGGGACAGGCGAAACCAAGAGACCCAGTACTTC. Amino acid sequence: CASSLGDRRNQETQYF.

V is TRBV13 and J is TRBJ2-4; maybe TRBD1 (7 bases). Germline CDR1 is PRHDT and CDR2 is FYEKMQ (reference sequence). Trimming removed 4 bases at V and 8 bases at J, with 15 bases between. The CDR3 sequence is 14 residues long. The CDR3, as DNA: TGTGCCAGCAGCTCGACAGGGTGGGAGGACATTCAGTACTTC. Its translation: CASSSTGWEDIQYF.

CDR3 protein: CAWSAGTGYNSPLHF. The CDR3 DNA reads TGTGCCTGGAGTGCCGGGACAGGGTATAATTCACCCCTCCACTTT. The chain recombines TRBV30 with TRBJ1-6; TRBD1 matches at 9 bases. The CDR3 runs to 15 residues. V lost 1 base to trimming and J lost 4 bases; unmatched junction nucleotides: 2. Looked up from germline, CDR1 is GTSNPN and CDR2 is SVGIG (reference sequence).

The rearrangement uses TRBV7-2 and TRBJ2-3; D is unresolved. CDR1 is SGHTA and CDR2 is FQGNSA in the germline V gene. V lost 1 base, J lost 3 bases, and 11 bases lay in between. CDR3 size: 15 residues. The CDR3 DNA is TGTGCCAGCAGCTTAGGACTGACGGGTACAGATACGCAGTATTTT. Protein: CASSLGLTGTDTQYF.

The gene calls are TRBV3-1 (or the pseudogene TRBV3-2) and TRBJ2-7, with 15 bases aligning to TRBD2. The CDR3 totals 20 residues. Losses at the gene ends were 4 bases for V and 6 bases for J; bases not matched to a gene: 19. Germline values: CDR1 LGHDT, CDR2 YNNKEL (reference sequence). The DNA for the CDR3 is TGTGCCAGCAGCCCGATGATGGGACTAGCGGGGGGCCGGCCGTTAGGCGAGCAGTACTTC. Protein: CASSPMMGLAGGRPLGEQYF.

The table lists this clone with a few counts. V gene TRBV9 combines with J gene TRBJ2-1; D call uncertain. The V and J ends lost 4 bases and 0 bases respectively, with 17 bases between them. Germline V gene data show CDR1 as SGDLS and CDR2 as YYNGEE. The CDR3 is made up of 17 amino acids. CDR3 sequence reads: CASSPWYTAPSYNEQFF. The CDR3 nucleotides read TGTGCCAGCAGCCCATGGTATACCGCGCCCTCCTACAATGAGCAGTTCTTC.

The V gene is TRBV4-1, the J gene TRBJ2-3, with D unclear. CDR1 is MGHRA, CDR2 YSYEKL, per germline. The CDR3 is 12 residues long. Trimming took 6 bases from V and 4 from J, leaving 8 bases between them. DNA for the CDR3: TGCGCCAGCAGTAGTGAATCAGATACGCAGTATTTT. Protein product: CASSSESDTQYF.